The source of this TCR beta chain is a study of identical twins. CDR1 is MDHEN, CDR2 SYDVKM, per germline. The CDR3 contains 14 residues. V lost 6 bases and J lost 2; bases outside the gene matches: 5. This clonotype has ten or more counts. Its matching antigen is unknown. TCRdb recomputed calls from the 5' RACE reads with MiXCR, one row per CDR3 protein. The table has around 340,000 distinct CDR3 sequences, roughly an eighth seen once. Overall study findings and caveats: One should note that invariant MAIT and iNKT cells could partly confound zero-insertion analyses.

These same records also appear under a second study, on yellow fever vaccine responses in identical twins.

Sequenced material: CD8+ T cells sorted from blood. This chain uses TRBV28 with TRBJ2-3; TRBD1 matches at 7 bases. The TCR originated in a woman younger than 35 in good health. CDR3 region: CASSPGQDTDTQYF. The CDR3, as DNA: TGTGCCAGCAGCCCCGGACAGGACACAGATACGCAGTATTTT.